This T cell receptor (beta chain) was sequenced in a study of identical twins. Study observations and caveats: Insertions were fewer in abundant cord blood beta clonotypes, whereas memory repertoires showed none of this pattern. Without tracking the same donors, conclusions rested on cross-sectional statistical analysis.

The CDR3 length is 14 residues. J lost 7 bases, V lost 6 bases, and 9 bases had no gene match. Per the germline V gene, CDR1 is MNHEY and CDR2 is SMNVEV (reference sequence). Template switching added a universal primer site; cDNA carried unique molecular identifiers. TCRdb analysed the 5' RACE reads with MiXCR anew, one entry per CDR3 protein. The data contain about 500,000 distinct CDR3 sequences, more than 13% of them singletons. For this clonotype: Its target is unknown.

The same data also went into a second study, on yellow fever vaccine responses in identical twins.

What was sequenced was CD4+ T cells sorted from blood. This clonotype was obtained from a woman aged 18-35 years in good health. The chain links TRBV27 to TRBJ2-7; 10 bases are shared with TRBD1. The CDR3 DNA is TGTGCCAGCAGCCAAACCGGGACAGGGGTAGAGCAGTACTTC. This translates into CASSQTGTGVEQYF.